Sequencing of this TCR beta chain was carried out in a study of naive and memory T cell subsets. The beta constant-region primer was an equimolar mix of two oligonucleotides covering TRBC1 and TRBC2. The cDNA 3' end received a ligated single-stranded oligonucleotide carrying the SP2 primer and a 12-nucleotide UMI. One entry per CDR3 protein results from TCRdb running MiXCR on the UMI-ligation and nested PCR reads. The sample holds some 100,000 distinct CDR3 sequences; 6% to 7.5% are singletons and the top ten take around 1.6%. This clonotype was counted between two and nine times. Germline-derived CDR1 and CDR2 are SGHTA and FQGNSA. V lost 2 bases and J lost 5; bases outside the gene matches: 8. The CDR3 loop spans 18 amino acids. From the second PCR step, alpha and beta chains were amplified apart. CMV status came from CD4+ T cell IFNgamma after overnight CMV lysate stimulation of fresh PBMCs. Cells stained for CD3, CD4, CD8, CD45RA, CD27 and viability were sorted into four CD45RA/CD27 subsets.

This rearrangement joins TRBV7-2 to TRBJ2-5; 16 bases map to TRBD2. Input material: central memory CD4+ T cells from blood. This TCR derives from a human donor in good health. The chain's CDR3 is CASSLFGTSGRAVETQYF. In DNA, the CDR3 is TGTGCCAGCAGCTTATTTGGGACTAGCGGGAGGGCCGTCGAGACCCAGTACTTC.